This is a list of T cell receptor beta chains from one sample in a study of shared clonotypes between healthy human individuals. Sequenced by immunoSEQ multiplex PCR; TCRdb stores in-frame clones only, minus some. The sample consists of about 2.3 million clones, under 95% of them appearing once. Sequenced input: naive CD4+ T cells from PBMCs. The source is a man aged 18 to 29 in good health. Some clones in this sample may be carry-over from other donors' samples. Each CDR3 is given with its conserved first and last residue. Each record gives: V gene, CDR3 length, CDR3 protein.

V: TRBV4-2; length: 16; CDR3: CASKPTWGAELGEQFF
V: TRBV11-2; length: 16; CDR3: CASSLIFGTGGYGYTF
V: TRBV7-8; length: 18; CDR3: CASSSEGIMGTSPYEQYF
V: TRBV18; length: 16; CDR3: CASSRLTTGADNEQFF
V: TRBV2; length: 13; CDR3: CASRADGAGPQHF
V: TRBV9; length: 15; CDR3: CASSLEPQQNTEAFF
V: TRBV9; length: 16; CDR3: CASSVELAGDQGELFF
V: TRBV7-9; length: 15; CDR3: CASSNREGLGNEQFF
V: TRBV7-9; length: 14; CDR3: CASSLAGSYNEQFF
V: TRBV7-9; length: 15; CDR3: CASSSRDRANSQAFF
V: TRBV29-1; length: 12; CDR3: CSGNRYQETQYF
V: TRBV5-1; length: 14; CDR3: CASSPFVGSGELFF
V: TRBV6-1; length: 14; CDR3: CASKRDRDTGELFF
V: TRBV5-1; length: 16; CDR3: CASSLVAGSGANVLTF
V: TRBV11-2; length: 13; CDR3: CASSAGWNTEAFF
V: TRBV29-1; length: 13; CDR3: CSAGVSSTDTQYF
V: TRBV7-2; length: 15; CDR3: CASSLVAGGLYEQYF
V: TRBV7-7; length: 13; CDR3: CASSRTSPGELFF
V: TRBV29-1; length: 11; CDR3: CSVGRNAEAFF
V: TRBV15; length: 17; CDR3: CATSGGSTARGANVLTF
V: TRBV25-1; length: 15; CDR3: CASSEPGHTMVEQYF
V: TRBV6-5; length: 14; CDR3: CASRHDRANYEQYF
V: TRBV28; length: 15; CDR3: CASSLLDRPAAGYTF
V: TRBV7-9; length: 16; CDR3: CASSLETSGSGNEQFF
V: TRBV18; length: 12; CDR3: CASSRPNEKLFF
V: TRBV2; length: 14; CDR3: CASNPPGHLGGYTF
V: TRBV9; length: 14; CDR3: CASSRGAGANVLTF
V: TRBV4-1; length: 17; CDR3: CASSLGLAGALGETQYF
V: TRBV5-1; length: 14; CDR3: CASSLGTSHNEQFF
V: TRBV9; length: 15; CDR3: CASSPRGSSYNEQFF
V: TRBV18; length: 15; CDR3: CASSPSGGQLYGYTF
V: TRBV6-5; length: 14; CDR3: CASSWGLAGETQYF
V: TRBV30; length: 13; CDR3: CAYGQGGQETQYF
V: TRBV29-1; length: 15; CDR3: CSVGTGVSSYNEQFF
V: TRBV18; length: 14; CDR3: CASSLGQTNTEAFF
V: TRBV6-5; length: 14; CDR3: CASSYSGARYEQYF
V: TRBV2; length: 17; CDR3: CASRFRGNGRSYNEQFF
V: TRBV27; length: 17; CDR3: CASSSLTGQYSGNTIYF
V: TRBV18; length: 16; CDR3: CASSRRTEPPYNEQFF
V: TRBV28; length: 17; CDR3: CASTLYSGGGFNTEAFF
V: TRBV5-4; length: 14; CDR3: CASSVQGAHTEAFF
V: TRBV4-1; length: 16; CDR3: CASSPTSVRSSYEQYF
V: TRBV19; length: 15; CDR3: CASSIGGSGANVLTF
V: TRBV19; length: 15; CDR3: CASRLAGGRGQPQHF
V: TRBV30; length: 15; CDR3: CAWSVGTGRNQPQHF
V: TRBV5-6; length: 17; CDR3: CASSSDGTSGSAGELFF
V: TRBV7-2; length: 15; CDR3: CASSLDGTNLYEQYF
V: TRBV7-9; length: 14; CDR3: CASSLLLYTDTQYF
V: TRBV29-1; length: 13; CDR3: CSGGTRYQETQYF
V: TRBV5-1; length: 17; CDR3: CASAPLPGTGGAGEQFF
V: TRBV6-6; length: 14; CDR3: CASSYEGSPEKLFF
V: TRBV12-5; length: 12; CDR3: CASGGTPDTQYF
V: TRBV5-6; length: 14; CDR3: CASSHASGANVLTF
V: TRBV10-3; length: 15; CDR3: CAISVVGAGEETQYF
V: TRBV28; length: 11; CDR3: CASSGLASPFF